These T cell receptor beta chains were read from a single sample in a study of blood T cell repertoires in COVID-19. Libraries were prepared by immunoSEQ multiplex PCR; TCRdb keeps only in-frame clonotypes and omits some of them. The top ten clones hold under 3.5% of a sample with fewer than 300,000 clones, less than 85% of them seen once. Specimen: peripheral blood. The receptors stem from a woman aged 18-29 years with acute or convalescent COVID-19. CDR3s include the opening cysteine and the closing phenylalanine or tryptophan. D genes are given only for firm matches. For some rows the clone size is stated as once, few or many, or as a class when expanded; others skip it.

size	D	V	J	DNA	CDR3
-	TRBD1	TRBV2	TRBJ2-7	TGTGCCACGGACTCAGGGGGCAAAAACGAGCAGTACTTC	CATDSGGKNEQYF
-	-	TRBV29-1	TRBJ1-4	TGCAGCGTTTCGGGGGAGGCTAATGAAAAACTGTTTTTT	CSVSGEANEKLFF
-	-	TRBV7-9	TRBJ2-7	TGTGCCAGCAGCTTAGTCACGGGCGAGCAGTACTTC	CASSLVTGEQYF
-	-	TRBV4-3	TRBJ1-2	TGCGCCAGCAGCCAAGATGGATATGGGGCAGTTAACTATGGCTACACCTTC	CASSQDGYGAVNYGYTF
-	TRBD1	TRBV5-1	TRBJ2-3	TGCGCCAGCAGCTCCGGGACAGGGGATACAGATACGCAGTATTTT	CASSSGTGDTDTQYF
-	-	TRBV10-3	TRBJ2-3	TGTGCCATCAGTGAGGAGGTAGATACGCAGTATTTT	CAISEEVDTQYF
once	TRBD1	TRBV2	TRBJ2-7	TGTGCCAGCAGTGAGTGGGGCAGACAGGGAACGTCCTACGAGCAGTACTTC	CASSEWGRQGTSYEQYF
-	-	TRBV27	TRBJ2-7	TGTGCCAGCAGTTTATCTAGCGACTCCTACGAGCAGTACTTC	CASSLSSDSYEQYF
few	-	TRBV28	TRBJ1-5	TGTGCCAGCAGTACAGGGACGCGACAGCCCCAGCATTTT	CASSTGTRQPQHF
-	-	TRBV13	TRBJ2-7	TGTGCCAGCAGCCCCGCCGGGGAGAATAAGGAGCAGTACTTC	CASSPAGENKEQYF
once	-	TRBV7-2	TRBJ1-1	TGTGCCAGCAGCCAACATACCGACAGGAGTCCTGTTACTGAAGCTTTCTTT	CASSQHTDRSPVTEAFF
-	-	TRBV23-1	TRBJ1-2	TGCGCCAGCAGTCACCCGAGTGACAGGTCCTATGGCTACACCTTC	CASSHPSDRSYGYTF
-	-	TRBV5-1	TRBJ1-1	TGCGCCAGCAGTTCGTCGACAGGGAACACTGAAGCTTTCTTT	CASSSSTGNTEAFF
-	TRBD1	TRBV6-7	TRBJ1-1	TGTGCCAGCAGCCAAAATAACCCCGGGACAGGGGGCACTGAAGCTTTCTTT	CASSQNNPGTGGTEAFF
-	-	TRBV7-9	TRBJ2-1	TGTGCCAGCAGCTTAAAAGGAGGACCCTACAATGAGCAGTTCTTC	CASSLKGGPYNEQFF
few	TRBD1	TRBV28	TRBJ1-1	TGTGCCAGCAGTCCAAGGACAGGGGGCACTGAAGCTTTCTTT	CASSPRTGGTEAFF
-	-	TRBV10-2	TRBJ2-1	TGCGCCAGCAGTGAGGTAGCCTACGATGAGCAGTTCTTC	CASSEVAYDEQFF
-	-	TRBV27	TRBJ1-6	TGTGCCAGCAGTTTGGTGAGCTCCTATAATTCACCCCTCCACTTT	CASSLVSSYNSPLHF
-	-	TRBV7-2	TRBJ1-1	TGTGCCAGCAGCTTAGGACAGGCGGTCTACACTGAAGCTTTCTTT	CASSLGQAVYTEAFF
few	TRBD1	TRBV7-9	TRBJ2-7	TGTGCCAGCAGCTTAGGCCAGGGGGCTATAATGGGCTACGAGCAGTACTTC	CASSLGQGAIMGYEQYF
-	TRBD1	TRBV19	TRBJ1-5	TGTGCCAGTAGTATTCAGAAGGGGGCCAATCAGCCCCAGCATTTT	CASSIQKGANQPQHF
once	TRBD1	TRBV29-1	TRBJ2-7	TGCAGCGTTTTGGGACAGGGGGGTTACGAGCAGTACTTC	CSVLGQGGYEQYF
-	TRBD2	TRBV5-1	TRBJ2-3	TGCGCCAGCAGCTTACTAGCGGCAGAACTTTCAGATACGCAGTATTTT	CASSLLAAELSDTQYF
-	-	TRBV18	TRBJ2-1	TGTGCCAGCTCACCCAATCAGCCGGGAATCTACAATGAGCAGTTCTTC	CASSPNQPGIYNEQFF
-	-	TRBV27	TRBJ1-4	TGTGCCAGCAGCTGGGGAGGAACTAATGAAAAACTGTTTTTT	CASSWGGTNEKLFF
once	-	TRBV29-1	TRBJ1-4	TGCAGCGTTGAGGACAATCCTAATGAAAAACTGTTTTTT	CSVEDNPNEKLFF
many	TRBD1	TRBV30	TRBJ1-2	TGTGCCTGGAGTGGACAGGGCTTGTATGGCTACACCTTC	CAWSGQGLYGYTF
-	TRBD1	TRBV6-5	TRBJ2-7	TGTGCCAGCAGTTACCAGGGACAGGGAGTTAGGTACGAGCAGTACTTC	CASSYQGQGVRYEQYF
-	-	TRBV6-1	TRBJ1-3	TGTGCCAGCAGTGAACGAGAACCTGCCTCCAGGGCCTACTCTGGAAACACCATATATTTT	CASSEREPASRAYSGNTIYF
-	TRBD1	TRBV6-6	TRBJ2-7	TGTGCCAGCAGTTACTCGTGGGACAGATCCTACGAGCAGTACTTC	CASSYSWDRSYEQYF
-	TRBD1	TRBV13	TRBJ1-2	TGTGCCAGCAGCTTTGACAGGGGGAAAACTGATGGCTACACCTTC	CASSFDRGKTDGYTF
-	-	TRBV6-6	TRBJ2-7	TGTGCCAGCAGTTATAGCGGAAACAAGTACGAGCAGTACTTC	CASSYSGNKYEQYF
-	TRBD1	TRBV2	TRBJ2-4	TGTGCCAGCAGGAAGACAGGGGTCAAAAACATTCAGTACTTC	CASRKTGVKNIQYF
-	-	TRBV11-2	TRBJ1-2	TGTGCCAGCAGCTTATTTAAGGGGTTCTATGGCTACACCTTC	CASSLFKGFYGYTF
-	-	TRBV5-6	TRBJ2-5	TGTGCCAGCAGCTCGAGGATTACACAATACCAAGAGACCCAGTACTTC	CASSSRITQYQETQYF
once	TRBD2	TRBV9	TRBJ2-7	TGTGCCAGCAGCGGAGCGGGAGGTGAGCAGTACTTC	CASSGAGGEQYF
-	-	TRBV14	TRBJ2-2	TGTGCCAGCAGCCCCCAGGGGCTTAACACCGGGGAGCTGTTTTTT	CASSPQGLNTGELFF
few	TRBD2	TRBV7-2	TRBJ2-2	TGTGCCAGCAGCTTCGCACTAGCGGGAGCCGGGGAGCTGTTTTTT	CASSFALAGAGELFF
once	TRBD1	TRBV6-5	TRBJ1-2	TGTGCCAGCAGTCCAGGGACAGACCCGAGTTATGGCTACACCTTC	CASSPGTDPSYGYTF
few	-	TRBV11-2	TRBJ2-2	TGTGCCAGCAGCCTTGCGCGGGGCCTCAGCGGGGAGCTGTTTTTT	CASSLARGLSGELFF
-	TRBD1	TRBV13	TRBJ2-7	TGTGCCAGCAGCTTAGGGGAGGGGACAGGGGACGAGCAGTACTTC	CASSLGEGTGDEQYF
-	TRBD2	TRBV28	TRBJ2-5	TGTGCCAGCAGCATAGCGGGGCGGGGAGAGACCCAGTACTTC	CASSIAGRGETQYF
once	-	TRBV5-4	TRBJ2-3	TGTGCCAGCAGCTCCCTTGGCGGGTACGGGACAGATACGCAGTATTTT	CASSSLGGYGTDTQYF
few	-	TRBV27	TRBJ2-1	TGTGCCAGCGCACAGGGTTGGGGCCATGAGCAGTTCTTC	CASAQGWGHEQFF
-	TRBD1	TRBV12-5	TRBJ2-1	TGTGCTAGTGGTTTGCCGGGACAGTACAATGAGCAGTTCTTC	CASGLPGQYNEQFF
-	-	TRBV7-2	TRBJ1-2	TGTGCCAGCAGCTTAGATGCTGGGCCCGTCTATGGCTACACCTTC	CASSLDAGPVYGYTF
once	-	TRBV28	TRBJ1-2	TGTGCCAGCAGTGGGCCGTTCTCGGGGGGCCTATTGCGTGGCTACACCTTC	CASSGPFSGGLLRGYTF
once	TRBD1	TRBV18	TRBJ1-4	TGTGCCAGCTCACCACTCGCGACAGGGAATGAAAAACTGTTTTTT	CASSPLATGNEKLFF
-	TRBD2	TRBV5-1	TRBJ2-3	TGCGCCAGCAGCCCAGACTCACTAGCGGGAGCCGATACGCAGTATTTT	CASSPDSLAGADTQYF